This note documents a single T cell receptor (beta chain) sequence. What it binds is not known. This entry comes from a study of spatial heterogeneity in lung cancer. Study information: Bulk RNA-seq from matched material yielded a T cell module score that correlated strongly with TCR transcript counts in tumor regions.

The study's findings and limits: How many expanded intratumoral alpha and beta TCRs were present tracked the tumor mutation count, which was a count of nonsynonymous mutations.

One entry per CDR3 protein, called by TCRdb with MiXCR from the 5' RACE reads. The sample contains some 15,000 distinct CDR3 sequences, about 7% of which appear only once. Time point described: sample taken at primary tumor resection. The CDR3 sequence is 13 residues long. Trimming cost V 4 bases and J 1 base; bases outside gene matches: 0. The sequencing used lung tumor tissue, collected at surgery. V is TRBV12-3 or TRBV12-4 and J is TRBJ2-7; 8 bases are a match to TRBD1. The clonotype originates from a male donor with early-stage non-small cell lung cancer. DNA for the CDR3: TGTGCCAGCAGTTGGACAGGGTCCTACGAGCAGTACTTC. This sequence encodes CASSWTGSYEQYF.